Presented here are 9 T cell receptor beta chains from one specimen sequenced in a study of blood T cell repertoires in COVID-19. Measured with immunoSEQ multiplex PCR; TCRdb has only the in-frame clones, and not every one. The table includes approximately 200,000 clones, 75% to 90% detected once. The sample was PBMCs or T cells enriched from blood (not recorded which). Receptors were obtained from a man in his forties who had recovered from COVID-19.

This clone was counted a few times. The chain combines TRBV7-2 with TRBJ2-7; D is undetermined. The germline CDR1 and CDR2 sequences are SGHTA and FQGNSA. V lost 1 base and J 7 bases, leaving 14 bases between the germline ends. The CDR3 contains 14 residues. As DNA, the CDR3 is TGTGCCAGCAGCTTAGACGGGTTTTCCGGGGAGCAGTACTTC. This sequence encodes CASSLDGFSGEQYF.

This chain uses TRBV18 with TRBJ1-1, with 9 nucleotides matching TRBD1. This CDR3 is 16 amino acids long. The V gene's germline CDR1 is KGHSH and CDR2 LQKENI. Unmatched junction bases numbered 6, after V lost 3 bases and J lost 1 base. The DNA for the CDR3 is TGTGCCAGCTCACCCTTGGACAGGGGTCCGAACACTGAAGCTTTCTTT. Protein: CASSPLDRGPNTEAFF.

This clone was detected a few times. The chain couples TRBV2 to TRBJ2-1; 15 bases align to TRBD2. V dropped 6 bases and J dropped 9; count of bases not matched to a gene: 6. The CDR3 runs 15 residues. Per the germline V gene, CDR1 is SNHLY and CDR2 is FYNNEI. This CDR3 reads CASRPGLAGGFEQFF. The CDR3, as DNA: TGTGCCAGCAGACCGGGACTAGCGGGAGGTTTTGAGCAGTTCTTC.

This chain connects TRBV6-5 to TRBJ1-3; the D gene is possibly TRBD1 (6 bases). The CDR3 consists of 15 residues. Between the trimmed V and J ends, which lost 7 bases and 2 bases, there was a span of 15 bases. Germline V gives CDR1 MNHEY, CDR2 SVGAGI. Here the CDR3 reads CASNFDRTPGNTIYF. The CDR3 region has the DNA TGTGCCAGCAACTTTGACAGGACCCCTGGAAACACCATATATTTT.

The genes are TRBV5-4 and TRBJ2-3, with 10 bases fitting TRBD2. The V gene's germline CDR1 is SGHNT and CDR2 YYREEE (reference sequence). V lost 4 bases and J lost 3; bases outside the gene matches: 5. The CDR3 has 15 residues. This CDR3 reads CASSPSGRGTDTQYF. The CDR3 DNA is TGTGCCAGCAGCCCAAGCGGGAGGGGTACAGATACGCAGTATTTT.

The V and J genes are TRBV4-3 and TRBJ2-2; 7 bases match TRBD1. This CDR3 is 18 amino acids long. V shed 7 bases and J 2 bases; nucleotides not matched to a gene: 16. Per germline, CDR1 LGHNA and CDR2 YSLEER. The CDR3, as DNA: TGCGCCAGCACCGGAGCCTCACAGGGGCGGATAAACACCGGGGAGCTGTTTTTT. Translated, it gives CASTGASQGRINTGELFF.

V usage is TRBV14 and J usage is TRBJ2-7; D unclear. Germline V CDR1 and CDR2: SGHDN, FVKESK. Deletions cut 6 bases from V and 0 bases from J, with 18 bases between. CDR3 size: 16 residues. The CDR3 nucleotides are TGTGCCAGCAGTTCCGCTACGAGACGGAGCTCCTACGAGCAGTACTTC. Translation gives CASSSATRRSSYEQYF.

This chain connects TRBV6-5 to TRBJ1-3; 7 bases are a match to TRBD1. Germline trimming cut 6 bases from V and 1 base from J; bases unmatched to any gene: 6. The CDR3 runs 15 residues. Germline CDR1 MNHEY, CDR2 SVGAGI. As DNA, the CDR3 is TGTGCCAGCAGCAGCAGACAGGGTTCTGGAAACACCATATATTTT. It encodes CASSSRQGSGNTIYF.

The chain recombines TRBV3-1 (or the pseudogene TRBV3-2) with TRBJ2-7; the match to TRBD2 covers 7 bases. Trimming removed 0 bases from V and 2 bases from J; junction bases left unmatched: 4. This CDR3 is built from 15 residues. Germline assignment: CDR1 LGHDT and CDR2 YNNKEL (reference sequence). The CDR3 region has the DNA TGTGCCAGCAGCCAAGACGGACTAGGGACCTACGAGCAGTACTTC. Translating gives CASSQDGLGTYEQYF.